This T cell receptor (beta chain) originates from a study of long-term antiretroviral therapy in people with HIV. A few counts support this clone. Ahead of DNA extraction, samples held 1-10 million cryopreserved PBMC each. This CDR3 has 14 amino acids. The V end was cut by 2 bases, the J end by 7 bases, with 12 bases between. CDR1 is ENHRY and CDR2 is SYGVKD in the germline V gene. Version v3.0 of the immunoSEQ assay ran at survey level. Sequencing used immunoSEQ multiplex PCR; TCRdb keeps in-frame clones, though not all of them. Among 35,000 or so clones listed, approximately 85% were seen once. This TCR was recovered from a man aged 18 to 30 with HIV. V usage is TRBV10-3 and J usage is TRBJ1-5, with D hard to call. The sequencing here drew on unsorted PBMCs, taken 2.2 years after starting antiretroviral therapy. The chain's CDR3 is CAISEAQAGQPQHF. In nucleotides, the CDR3 is TGTGCCATCAGTGAGGCGCAGGCCGGGCAGCCCCAGCATTTT.